The T cell receptor beta chain described here comes from a study of identical twins. A single record per CDR3 protein comes from TCRdb applying MiXCR to the 5' RACE reads. The data show 350,000 or so distinct CDR3 sequences, approximately 8.8% seen once. Broader study findings: Cord blood's abundant beta clonotypes had fewer insertions, unlike memory repertoires.

Only a few counts were recorded for this clonotype. The antigen is unknown. This TCR derives from a woman aged 45-65 years in good health. The sequenced sample consisted of naive T cells sorted from blood.

The CDR3 region has the DNA TGTGCCAGCGGGTTCGAGAGAGGAGTCGAAGCTTTCTTT. It codes for CASGFERGVEAFF. The rearrangement uses TRBV28 and TRBJ1-1; D gene unclear. Trimming took 8 bases from V and 8 from J, leaving 18 bases between them. The CDR3 has 13 residues. Germline-derived CDR1 and CDR2 are MDHEN and SYDVKM.